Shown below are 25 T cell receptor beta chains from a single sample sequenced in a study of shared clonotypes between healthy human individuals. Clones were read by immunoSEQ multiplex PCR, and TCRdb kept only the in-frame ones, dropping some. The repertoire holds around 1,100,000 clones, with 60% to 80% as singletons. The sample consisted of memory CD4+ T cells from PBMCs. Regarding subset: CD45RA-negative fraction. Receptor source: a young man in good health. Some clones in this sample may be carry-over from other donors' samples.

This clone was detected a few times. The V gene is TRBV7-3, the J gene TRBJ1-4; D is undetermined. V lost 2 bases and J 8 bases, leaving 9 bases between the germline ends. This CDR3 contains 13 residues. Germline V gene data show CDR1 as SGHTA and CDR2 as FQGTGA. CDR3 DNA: TGTGCCAGCAGCTTAGATCACGGGGAAAAACTGTTTTTT. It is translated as CASSLDHGEKLFF.

The CDR3 spells CASSGWRGTEAFF. The CDR3 DNA reads TGTGCCAGTAGTGGGTGGCGGGGCACTGAAGCTTTCTTT. The genes are TRBV19 and TRBJ1-1; D unresolved. The CDR3 loop spans 13 amino acids. Germline V gives CDR1 LNHDA, CDR2 SQIVND (reference sequence). Trimming removed 5 bases from V and 4 bases from J, with 11 bases in between.

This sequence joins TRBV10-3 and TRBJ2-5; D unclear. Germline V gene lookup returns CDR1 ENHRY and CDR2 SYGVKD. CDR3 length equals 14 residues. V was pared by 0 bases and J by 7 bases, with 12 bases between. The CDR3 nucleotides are TGTGCCATCAGTGAGTCGCGTCTAGATACGACCCAGTACTTC. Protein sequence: CAISESRLDTTQYF.

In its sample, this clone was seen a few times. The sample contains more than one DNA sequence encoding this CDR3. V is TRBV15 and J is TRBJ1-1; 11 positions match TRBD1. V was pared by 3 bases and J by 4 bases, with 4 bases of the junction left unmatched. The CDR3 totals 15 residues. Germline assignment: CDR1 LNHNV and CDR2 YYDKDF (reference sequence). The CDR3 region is CATSRGQGGSTEAFF. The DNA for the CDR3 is TGTGCCACCAGCAGGGGACAGGGGGGATCCACTGAAGCTTTCTTT. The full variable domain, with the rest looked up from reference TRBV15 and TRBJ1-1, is DAMVIQNPRYQVTQFGKPVTLSCSQTLNHNVMYWYQQKSSQAPKLLFHYYDKDFNNEADTPDNFQSRRPNTSFCFLDIRSPGLGDTAMYLCATSRGQGGSTEAFFGQGTRLTVV.

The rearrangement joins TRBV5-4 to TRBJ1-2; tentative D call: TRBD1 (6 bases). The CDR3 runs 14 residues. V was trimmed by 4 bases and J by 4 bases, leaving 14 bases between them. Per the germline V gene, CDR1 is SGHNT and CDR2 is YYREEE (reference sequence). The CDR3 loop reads CASSPTGRGYGYTF. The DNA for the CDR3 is TGTGCCAGCAGCCCCACAGGGCGTGGCTATGGCTACACCTTC.

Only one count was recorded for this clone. CDR3 in amino acids: CASCFDGWDRGPSGANVLTF. In DNA, the CDR3 is TGTGCCAGCTGCTTTGATGGGTGGGACAGGGGCCCCTCTGGGGCCAACGTCCTGACTTTC. The rearrangement joins TRBV28 to TRBJ2-6; 10 positions agree with TRBD1. After removal of 8 bases from V and 0 bases from J, the junction contained 16 bases not matched to a gene. CDR3 length equals 20 residues. CDR1 is MDHEN, CDR2 SYDVKM, per germline.

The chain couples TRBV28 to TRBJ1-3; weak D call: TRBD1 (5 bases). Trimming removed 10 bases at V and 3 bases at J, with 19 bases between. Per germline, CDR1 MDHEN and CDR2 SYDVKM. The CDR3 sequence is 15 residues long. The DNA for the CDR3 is TGTGCCACCCGGGAGGGGAGTGGTGATGGAAACACCATATATTTT. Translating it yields CATREGSGDGNTIYF.

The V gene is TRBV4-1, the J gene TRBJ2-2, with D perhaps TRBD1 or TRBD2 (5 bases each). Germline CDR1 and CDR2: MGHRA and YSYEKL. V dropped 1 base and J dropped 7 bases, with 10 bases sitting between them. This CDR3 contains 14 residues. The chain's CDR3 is CASSQGGFDGELFF. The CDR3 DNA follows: TGCGCCAGCAGCCAAGGGGGGTTTGACGGGGAGCTGTTTTTT.

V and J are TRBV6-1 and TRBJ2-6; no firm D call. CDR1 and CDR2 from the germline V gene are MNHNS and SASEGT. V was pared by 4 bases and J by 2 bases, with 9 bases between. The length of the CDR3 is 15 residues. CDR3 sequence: CASSAPHTGANVLTF. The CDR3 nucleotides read TGTGCCAGCAGTGCCCCCCATACTGGGGCCAACGTCCTGACTTTC.

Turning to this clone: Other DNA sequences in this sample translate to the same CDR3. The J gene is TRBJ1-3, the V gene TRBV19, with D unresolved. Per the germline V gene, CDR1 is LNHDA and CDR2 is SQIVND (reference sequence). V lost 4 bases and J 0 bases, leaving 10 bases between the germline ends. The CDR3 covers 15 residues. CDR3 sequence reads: CASSRQLSSGNTIYF. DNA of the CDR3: TGTGCCAGTAGTAGACAACTGAGCTCTGGAAACACCATATATTTT.

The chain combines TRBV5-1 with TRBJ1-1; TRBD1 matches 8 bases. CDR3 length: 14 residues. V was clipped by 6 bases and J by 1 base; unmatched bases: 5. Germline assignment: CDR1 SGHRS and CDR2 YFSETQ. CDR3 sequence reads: CASTPGQGNTEAFF. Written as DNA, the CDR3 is TGCGCCAGCACCCCCGGACAGGGGAACACTGAAGCTTTCTTT.

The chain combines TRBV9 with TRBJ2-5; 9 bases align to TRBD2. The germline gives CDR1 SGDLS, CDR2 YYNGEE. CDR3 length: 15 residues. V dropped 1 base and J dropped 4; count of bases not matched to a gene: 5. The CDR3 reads CASSVSTAGGETQYF. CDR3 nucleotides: TGTGCCAGCAGCGTAAGCACAGCGGGAGGAGAGACCCAGTACTTC.

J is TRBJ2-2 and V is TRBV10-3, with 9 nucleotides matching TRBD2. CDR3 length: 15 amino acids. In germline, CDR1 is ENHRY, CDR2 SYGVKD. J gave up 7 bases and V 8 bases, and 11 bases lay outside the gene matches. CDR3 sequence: CAIWGGSGSIGELFF. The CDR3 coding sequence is TGTGCCATCTGGGGTGGTAGCGGGAGTATCGGGGAGCTGTTTTTT.

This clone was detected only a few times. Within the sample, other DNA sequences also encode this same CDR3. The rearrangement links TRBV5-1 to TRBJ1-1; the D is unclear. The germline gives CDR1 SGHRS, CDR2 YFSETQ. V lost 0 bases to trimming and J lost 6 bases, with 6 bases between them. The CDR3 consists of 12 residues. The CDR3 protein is CASSLDGAEAFF. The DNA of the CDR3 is TGCGCCAGCAGCTTGGACGGGGCTGAAGCTTTCTTT.

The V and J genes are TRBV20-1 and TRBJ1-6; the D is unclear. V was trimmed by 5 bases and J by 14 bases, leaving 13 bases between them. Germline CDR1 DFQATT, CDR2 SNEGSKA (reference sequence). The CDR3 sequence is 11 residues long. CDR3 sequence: CSARHLWTLHF. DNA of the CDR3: TGCAGTGCTCGACATCTTTGGACCCTCCACTTT.

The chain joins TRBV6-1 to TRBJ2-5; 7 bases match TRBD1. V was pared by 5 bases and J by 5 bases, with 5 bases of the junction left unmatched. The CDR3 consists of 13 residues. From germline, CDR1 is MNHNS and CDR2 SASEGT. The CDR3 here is CASSKTGRETQYF. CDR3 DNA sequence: TGTGCCAGCAGTAAGACAGGGCGGGAGACCCAGTACTTC.

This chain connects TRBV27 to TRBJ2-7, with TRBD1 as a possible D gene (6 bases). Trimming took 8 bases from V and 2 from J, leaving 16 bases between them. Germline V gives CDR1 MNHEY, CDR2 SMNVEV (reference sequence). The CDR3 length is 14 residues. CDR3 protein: CASSPRGRPYEQYF. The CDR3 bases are TGTGCCAGCTCGCCCAGGGGCCGCCCCTACGAGCAGTACTTC.

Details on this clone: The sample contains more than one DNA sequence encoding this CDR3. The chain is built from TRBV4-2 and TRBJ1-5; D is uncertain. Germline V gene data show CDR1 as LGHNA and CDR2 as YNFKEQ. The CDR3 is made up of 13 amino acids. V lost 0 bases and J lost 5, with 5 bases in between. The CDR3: CASSQDLDQPQHF. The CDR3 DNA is TGTGCCAGCAGCCAAGATCTTGATCAGCCCCAGCATTTT.

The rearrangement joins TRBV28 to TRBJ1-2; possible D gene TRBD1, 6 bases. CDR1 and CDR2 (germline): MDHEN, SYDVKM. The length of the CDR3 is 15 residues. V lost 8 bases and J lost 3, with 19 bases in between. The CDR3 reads CASGSTGGAYYGYTF. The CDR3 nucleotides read TGTGCCAGCGGCTCCACGGGGGGCGCCTACTATGGCTACACCTTC.

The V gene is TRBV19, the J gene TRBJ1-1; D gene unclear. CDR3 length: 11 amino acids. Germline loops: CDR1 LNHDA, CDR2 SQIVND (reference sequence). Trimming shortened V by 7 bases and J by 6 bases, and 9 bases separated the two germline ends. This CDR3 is CASTSFAEAFF. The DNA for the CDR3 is TGTGCCAGTACTTCCTTCGCTGAAGCTTTCTTT.

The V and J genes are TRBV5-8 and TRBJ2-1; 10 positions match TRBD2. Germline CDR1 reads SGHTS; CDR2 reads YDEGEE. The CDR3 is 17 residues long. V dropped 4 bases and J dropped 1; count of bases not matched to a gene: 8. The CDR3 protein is CASSHTGLAVSYNEQFF. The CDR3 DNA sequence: TGTGCCAGCAGCCATACCGGACTAGCGGTATCCTACAATGAGCAGTTCTTC.

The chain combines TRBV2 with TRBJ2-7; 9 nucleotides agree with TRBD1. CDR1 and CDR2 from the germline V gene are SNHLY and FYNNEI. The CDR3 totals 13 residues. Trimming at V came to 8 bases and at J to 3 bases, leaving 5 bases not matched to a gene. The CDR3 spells CASGKDRGYEQYF. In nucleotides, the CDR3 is TGTGCCAGCGGTAAGGACAGGGGCTACGAGCAGTACTTC. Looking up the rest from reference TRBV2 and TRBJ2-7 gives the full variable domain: EPEVTQTPSHQVTQMGQEVILRCVPISNHLYFYWYRQILGQKVEFLVSFYNNEISEKSEIFDDQFSVERPDGSNFTLKIRSTKLEDSAMYFCASGKDRGYEQYFGPGTRLTVT.

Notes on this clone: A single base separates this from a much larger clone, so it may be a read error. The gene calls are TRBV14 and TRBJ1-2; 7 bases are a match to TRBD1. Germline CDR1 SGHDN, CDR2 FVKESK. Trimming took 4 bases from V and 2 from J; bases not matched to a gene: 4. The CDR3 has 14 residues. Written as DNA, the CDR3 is TGTGCCAGCAGCCCCGGGACAGCCAACTATGGCTACACCTTC. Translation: CASSPGTANYGYTF.

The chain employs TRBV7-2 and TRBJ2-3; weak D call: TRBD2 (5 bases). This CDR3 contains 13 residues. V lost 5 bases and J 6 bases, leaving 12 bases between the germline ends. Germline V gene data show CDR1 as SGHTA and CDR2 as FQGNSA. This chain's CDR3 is CASSLRGMDTQYF. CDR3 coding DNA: TGTGCCAGCAGCCTAAGAGGGATGGATACGCAGTATTTT.

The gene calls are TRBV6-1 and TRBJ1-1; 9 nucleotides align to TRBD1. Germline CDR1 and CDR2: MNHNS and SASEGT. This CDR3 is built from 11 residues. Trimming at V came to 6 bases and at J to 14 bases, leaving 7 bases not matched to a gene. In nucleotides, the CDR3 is TGTGCCAGCAGCTGGGACAGGGTAAAATTCTTT. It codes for CASSWDRVKFF.